The rows below give T cell receptor beta chains drawn from one sample of a study of radiotherapy plus CTLA-4 blockade in lung cancer. Profiling relied on immunoSEQ multiplex PCR, and the TCRdb table lists in-frame clones only, not all of them. The repertoire has more than 100,000 clones, approximately 90% of them found once; the top ten carry 5.5% to 8.5%. The material sequenced was peripheral blood, taken from a patient treated with radiotherapy plus ipilimumab. These TCRs come from a human donor with non-small cell lung cancer that progressed on radiotherapy plus ipilimumab. Each CDR3 is given without its conserved first and last residue. Each record gives: J gene, V gene, CDR3 protein.

j_call: TRBJ1-2; v_call: TRBV6-4; cdr3_aa: ASSPGRGNYGYT
j_call: TRBJ2-1; v_call: TRBV29-1; cdr3_aa: SVDRRGSEQF
j_call: TRBJ1-1; v_call: TRBV9; cdr3_aa: ASSWGWNTEAF
j_call: TRBJ1-6; v_call: TRBV18; cdr3_aa: ASSRDRGQATNSPLH
j_call: TRBJ2-1; v_call: TRBV5-1; cdr3_aa: ASTWGTSGHNEQF
j_call: TRBJ1-1; v_call: TRBV7-9; cdr3_aa: ASSPSGWEHTEAF
j_call: TRBJ2-7; v_call: TRBV6-6; cdr3_aa: ASSPGTSGLYEQY
j_call: -; v_call: TRBV6-1; cdr3_aa: ASSERLAQAYEQY
j_call: TRBJ2-3; v_call: TRBV5-6; cdr3_aa: ASSATGGLADTQY
j_call: TRBJ2-7; v_call: TRBV4-1; cdr3_aa: ASSLGSVYEQY
j_call: TRBJ2-2; v_call: TRBV6-1; cdr3_aa: ASSEEGSVGTGELF
j_call: TRBJ1-3; v_call: TRBV11-2; cdr3_aa: ASSLDRRNTIY
j_call: TRBJ2-2; v_call: TRBV9; cdr3_aa: ASSRWLQMNTGELF
j_call: TRBJ1-1; v_call: TRBV19; cdr3_aa: ASRGWGLRDEAF
j_call: TRBJ2-5; v_call: TRBV27; cdr3_aa: ASREGGRETQY
j_call: TRBJ1-5; v_call: TRBV19; cdr3_aa: ASSRDGLGQPQH
j_call: TRBJ2-2; v_call: TRBV18; cdr3_aa: ASSPPGSIGELF
j_call: TRBJ2-5; v_call: TRBV5-1; cdr3_aa: ASAVPGQGETQY
j_call: TRBJ1-4; v_call: TRBV2; cdr3_aa: ASSSLGGEKLF
j_call: TRBJ2-2; v_call: TRBV30; cdr3_aa: AWSEGLQNTGELF
j_call: TRBJ2-5; v_call: TRBV6-1; cdr3_aa: ASSEGGGARETQY
j_call: TRBJ2-3; v_call: TRBV19; cdr3_aa: ASRGTLPSTDTQY
j_call: TRBJ2-1; v_call: TRBV7-3; cdr3_aa: ASSRTAQSSYNEQF
j_call: TRBJ2-3; v_call: TRBV10-1; cdr3_aa: ASSESQPGNTQY
j_call: TRBJ2-7; v_call: TRBV19; cdr3_aa: ASSPTGAGALSEQY
j_call: TRBJ2-2; v_call: TRBV9; cdr3_aa: ASSVAGGELF
j_call: TRBJ1-5; v_call: TRBV6-1; cdr3_aa: ASQRGQPQH
j_call: TRBJ1-5; v_call: TRBV5-6; cdr3_aa: ASSLSSASQPQH
j_call: TRBJ2-7; v_call: TRBV19; cdr3_aa: ASSKDSTYEQY
j_call: TRBJ1-2; v_call: TRBV6-5; cdr3_aa: ASSYSGQANLGYT
j_call: TRBJ2-2; v_call: TRBV5-1; cdr3_aa: ASSLGAGRNTGELF
j_call: TRBJ1-1; v_call: TRBV14; cdr3_aa: ASSQDYRGTEAF
j_call: TRBJ1-1; v_call: TRBV19; cdr3_aa: ASSIYGFKTAF
j_call: TRBJ2-7; v_call: TRBV7-6; cdr3_aa: ASSLGGVPYEQY
j_call: TRBJ2-7; v_call: TRBV5-1; cdr3_aa: ASSLITGTPSLSSYEQY
j_call: TRBJ2-1; v_call: TRBV5-1; cdr3_aa: ASSPQPTYEQF
j_call: TRBJ2-1; v_call: TRBV2; cdr3_aa: ASSDSASGRLEF